The T cell receptor beta chain described here comes from a study of response to subunit inactivated influenza vaccine. This clonotype was counted between two and nine times. One entry per CDR3 protein results from TCRdb running MiXCR on the RT-PCR reads. The table has fewer than 800,000 distinct CDR3 sequences, approximately 14% seen once; the top ten hold approximately 10%. Between the trimmed V and J ends, which lost 2 bases and 0 bases, there was a span of 8 bases. The CDR3 contains 14 residues. Per germline, CDR1 MNHEY and CDR2 SVGEGT. This sample comprised PBMCs from blood, obtained about 13 days after vaccination. The receptor was isolated from a man aged 45-65 years who received an inactivated influenza vaccine. The rearrangement joins TRBV6-2 or TRBV6-3 to TRBJ2-7; TRBD2 might be the D (5 bases). DNA for the CDR3: TGTGCCAGCAGTTACACTAGTGGCTCCTACGAGCAGTACTTC. Amino acids: CASSYTSGSYEQYF.